The source of this TCR beta chain is a study of human thymus T cells (dated by TCRdb to about 2020). In terms of the full investigation: The study described the TCR alpha and beta repertoires in under 10 infant thymus samples and a handful of matching peripheral blood samples. The infant donors were about 6 to 244 days old, and the cohort included roughly six males and two females.

The thymus tissue came from surgical resects taken out during corrective cardiac surgery. Donors were immunologically healthy infants undergoing open corrective cardiac surgery for congenital heart defects in Finland. Thymocytes were mechanically released from the tissue and were stored as pellets of roughly 9-31 million cells at -70 degrees C. A QIAsymphony instrument was used to extract genomic DNA from frozen cell pellets. General findings and caveats noted by the study authors: The related research found that thymic TCR repertoires overlapped highly between unrelated individuals. Thymus samples yielded on average roughly 810,000 unique TCRB clonotypes, compared with 75,000 to 85,000 from blood samples. Biased V and J gene segment usage appeared to be present in both thymic and peripheral blood repertoires.

Regarding this clone: The antigen this receptor binds is unknown. No much larger clone exists at a distance of one base, and base qualities are not known.

For this chain, trimming is 1 base at the V end and 6 bases at the J end, and the number of junction bases without a gene match is 6. The CDR3 has 15 amino acids, counting the end cysteine and phenylalanine. Kept here is only the CDR3 DNA, which spans 45 bases and is read in frame from base 1. CDR1 and CDR2 are read off the germline V gene as MDHEN and SYDVKM. TCRB and TCRAD loci were amplified from a standardized quantity of quality-controlled genomic DNA using the immunoSEQ multiplex PCR assay. The amplicons covered the V(D)J region and were long enough to include the CDR3 and to identify the V and J genes. The amplicons were sequenced on an Illumina platform via the commercial immunoSEQ service. In the original analysis: Primer bias and sequencing errors were corrected as previously described, and TCRAD and TCRB were defined on the basis of the IMGT database. The repertoires were analysed using immunoSEQ Analyzer 3.0 and VDJTools for basic statistics, V/J segment usage, diversity estimates, rarefaction and pairwise overlap. Diversity was estimated using the Chao1, ChaoE, Efron-Thisted, Shannon and inverse Simpson indices, and was also estimated on datasets down-sampled to the size of the smallest sample. Repertoire overlap used strict matching of CDR3 nucleotide sequence, V gene and J gene, with Jaccard-based multidimensional scaling clustering. This immuneACCESS table, as held by TCRdb, lists in-frame sequences with V and J called but not all clones. Of the missing ones, under half trace to an unresolved V gene in checked studies; the others have no known cause. That table furnishes V, J and clone size, whereas the DNA furnished D and trimming. This sample holds around 120,000 clones; more than 90% were observed only once. The top ten clones comprise under 0.025% of the sample.

The source material was thymus tissue. Rearrangement joined TRBV28 to TRBJ1-2, with 9 middle bases fitting TRBD1. The clonotype was recovered from a boy less than two years old with a congenital heart defect but otherwise immunologically healthy. This receptor has the CDR3 CASSLSGTGYDGYTF. Here is the DNA: TGTGCCAGCAGTTTATCCGGGACAGGGTATGATGGCTACACCTTC.